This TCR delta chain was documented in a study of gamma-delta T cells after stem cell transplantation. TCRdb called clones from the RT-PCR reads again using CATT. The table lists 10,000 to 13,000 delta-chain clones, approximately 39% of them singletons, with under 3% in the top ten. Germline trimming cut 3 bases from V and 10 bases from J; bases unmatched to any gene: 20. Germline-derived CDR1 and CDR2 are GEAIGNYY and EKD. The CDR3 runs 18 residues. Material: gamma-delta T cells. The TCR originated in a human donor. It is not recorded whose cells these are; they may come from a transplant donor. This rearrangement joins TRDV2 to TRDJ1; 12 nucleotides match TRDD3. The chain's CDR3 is CACDPILGDTITTSILIF. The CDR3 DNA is TGTGCCTGTGACCCTATACTGGGGGATACTATTACAACCAGCATACTCATCTTT.